The 2 T cell receptor beta chains below come from one sample, sequenced in a study of T-cell reconstitution after alpha-beta-depleted transplantation in children. It was with unique molecular identifiers that the TCRbeta library was prepared. TCRdb recomputed calls from the PCR reads with MiXCR, one row per CDR3 protein. The sample records 300,000 to 400,000 distinct CDR3 sequences, 23% being singletons. The sample consisted of PBMCs, mostly from graft donor cells, taken 180 days after TCRalphabeta/CD19-depleted stem cell transplant. These receptors originate from a male patient younger than 18 who had a stem cell transplant for acute lymphoblastic leukemia, so the T cells may come from the graft donor.

The chain links TRBV12-3 or TRBV12-4 to TRBJ2-7; 16 bases agree with TRBD2. The CDR3 contains 20 residues. Losses at the gene ends were 7 bases for V and 4 bases for J; bases not matched to a gene: 19. CDR3 DNA: TGTGCCAGCACCACACACCTTTCACCGGGACTAGCGGGAGGGCAGTACGAGCAGTACTTC. Protein sequence: CASTTHLSPGLAGGQYEQYF.

The V gene is TRBV11-2, the J gene TRBJ2-1, with D perhaps being TRBD1 or TRBD2 (5 bases each). V lost 5 bases to trimming and J lost 6 bases, with 17 bases between them. CDR1 is SGHAT, CDR2 FQNNGV, per germline. CDR3 size: 15 residues. The CDR3, as DNA: TGTGCCAGCAGCGCCATCCGGGACCCTATCAATGAGCAGTTCTTC. Translating it yields CASSAIRDPINEQFF.